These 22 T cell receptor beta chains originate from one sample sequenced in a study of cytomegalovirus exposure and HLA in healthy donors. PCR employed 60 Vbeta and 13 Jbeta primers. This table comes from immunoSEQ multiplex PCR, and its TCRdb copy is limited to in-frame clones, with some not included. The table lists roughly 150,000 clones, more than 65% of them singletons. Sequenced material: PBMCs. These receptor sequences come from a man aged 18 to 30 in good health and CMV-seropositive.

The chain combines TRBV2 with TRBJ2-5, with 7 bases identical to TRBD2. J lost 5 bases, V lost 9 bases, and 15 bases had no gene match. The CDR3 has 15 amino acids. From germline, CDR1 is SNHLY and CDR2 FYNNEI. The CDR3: CASNLWEGRTETQYF. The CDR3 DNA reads TGTGCCAGTAACTTATGGGAGGGGAGAACCGAGACCCAGTACTTC.

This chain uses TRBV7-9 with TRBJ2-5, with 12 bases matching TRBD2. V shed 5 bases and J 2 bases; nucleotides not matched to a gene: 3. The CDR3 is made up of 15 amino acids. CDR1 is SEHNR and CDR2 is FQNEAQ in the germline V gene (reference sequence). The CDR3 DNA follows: TGTGCCAGCAGCCAACTAGCGGGAGGACAAGAGACCCAGTACTTC. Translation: CASSQLAGGQETQYF.

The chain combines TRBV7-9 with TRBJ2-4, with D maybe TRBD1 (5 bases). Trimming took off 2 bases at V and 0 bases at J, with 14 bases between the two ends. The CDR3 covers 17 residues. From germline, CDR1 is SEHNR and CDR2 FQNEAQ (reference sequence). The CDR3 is CASSLNQGYLAKNIQYF. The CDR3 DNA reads TGTGCCAGCAGCTTAAACCAGGGCTATCTAGCCAAAAACATTCAGTACTTC.

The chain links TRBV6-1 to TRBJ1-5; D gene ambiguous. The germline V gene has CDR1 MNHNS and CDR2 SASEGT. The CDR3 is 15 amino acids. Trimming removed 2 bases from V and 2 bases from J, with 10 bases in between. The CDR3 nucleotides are TGTGCCAGCAGTGAATGGCAGGAGGGCAATCAGCCCCAGCATTTT. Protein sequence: CASSEWQEGNQPQHF.

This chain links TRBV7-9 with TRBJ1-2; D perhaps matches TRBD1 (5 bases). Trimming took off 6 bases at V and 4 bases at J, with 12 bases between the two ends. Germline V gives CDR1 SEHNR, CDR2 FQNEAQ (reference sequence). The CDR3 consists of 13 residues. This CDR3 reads CASRLEDSYGYTF. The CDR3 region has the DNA TGTGCCAGCAGACTCGAAGACAGCTATGGCTACACCTTC.

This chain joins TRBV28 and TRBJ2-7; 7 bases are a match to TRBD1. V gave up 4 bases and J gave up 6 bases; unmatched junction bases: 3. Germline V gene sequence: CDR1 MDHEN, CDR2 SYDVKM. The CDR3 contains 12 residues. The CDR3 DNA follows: TGTGCCAGCAGTTGGTACAGGGGCGAGCAGTACTTC. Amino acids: CASSWYRGEQYF.

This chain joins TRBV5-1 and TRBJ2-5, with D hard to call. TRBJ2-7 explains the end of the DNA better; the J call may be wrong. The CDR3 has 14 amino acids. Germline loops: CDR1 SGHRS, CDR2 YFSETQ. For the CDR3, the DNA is TGCGCCAGCAGCTGGCCCCGTGACCACTACGAGCAGTACTTC. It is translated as CASSWPRDHYEQYF.

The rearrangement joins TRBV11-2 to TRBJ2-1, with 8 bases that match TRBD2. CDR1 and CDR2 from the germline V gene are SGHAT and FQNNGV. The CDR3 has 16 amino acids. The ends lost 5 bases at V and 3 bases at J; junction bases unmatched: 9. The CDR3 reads CASSTGGLAGYNEQFF. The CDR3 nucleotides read TGTGCCAGCAGCACCGGCGGCCTAGCGGGCTACAATGAGCAGTTCTTC. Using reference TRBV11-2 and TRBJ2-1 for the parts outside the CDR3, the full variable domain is EAGVAQSPRYKIIEKRQSVAFWCNPISGHATLYWYQQILGQGPKLLIQFQNNGVVDDSQLPKDRFSAERLKGVDSTLKIQPAKLEDSAVYLCASSTGGLAGYNEQFFGPGTRLTVL.

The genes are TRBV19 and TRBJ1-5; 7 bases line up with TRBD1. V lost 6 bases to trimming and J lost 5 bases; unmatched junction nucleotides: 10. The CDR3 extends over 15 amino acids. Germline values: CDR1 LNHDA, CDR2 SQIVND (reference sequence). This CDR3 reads CASRTQWTGHQPQHF. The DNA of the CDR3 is TGTGCCAGTAGAACTCAATGGACAGGACATCAGCCCCAGCATTTT.

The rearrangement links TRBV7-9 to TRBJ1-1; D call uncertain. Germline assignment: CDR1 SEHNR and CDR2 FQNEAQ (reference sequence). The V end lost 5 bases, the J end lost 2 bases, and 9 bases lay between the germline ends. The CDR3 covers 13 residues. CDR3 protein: CASSPPGNTEAFF. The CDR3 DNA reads TGTGCCAGCAGCCCCCCAGGAAACACTGAAGCTTTCTTT.

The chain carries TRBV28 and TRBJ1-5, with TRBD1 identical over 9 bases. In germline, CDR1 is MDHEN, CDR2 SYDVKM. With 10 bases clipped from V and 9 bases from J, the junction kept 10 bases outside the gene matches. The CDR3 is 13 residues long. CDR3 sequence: CATQGTGPAPQHF. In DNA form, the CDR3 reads TGTGCCACGCAGGGGACAGGGCCAGCGCCCCAGCATTTT.

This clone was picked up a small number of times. The CDR3 spells CASRKAYEQYF. CDR3 DNA: TGTGCCAGCAGGAAAGCATACGAGCAGTACTTC. The chain couples TRBV6-1 to TRBJ2-7; D is ambiguous. Trimming pared 6 bases from V and 4 bases from J, leaving 7 bases between. Germline V gene lookup returns CDR1 MNHNS and CDR2 SASEGT. The CDR3 has 11 residues.

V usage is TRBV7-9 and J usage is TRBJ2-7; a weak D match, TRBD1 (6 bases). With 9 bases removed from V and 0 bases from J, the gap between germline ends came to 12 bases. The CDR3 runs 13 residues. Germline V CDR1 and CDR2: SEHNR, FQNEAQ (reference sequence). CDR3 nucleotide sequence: TGTGCCAGTAACCGACAGGACTCCTACGAGCAGTACTTC. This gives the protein CASNRQDSYEQYF.

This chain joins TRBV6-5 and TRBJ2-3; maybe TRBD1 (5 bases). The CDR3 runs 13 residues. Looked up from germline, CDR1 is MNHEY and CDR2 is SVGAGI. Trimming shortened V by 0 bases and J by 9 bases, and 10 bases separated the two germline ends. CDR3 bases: TGTGCCAGCAGTTACTCCCGGACACACACGCAGTATTTT. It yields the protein CASSYSRTHTQYF.

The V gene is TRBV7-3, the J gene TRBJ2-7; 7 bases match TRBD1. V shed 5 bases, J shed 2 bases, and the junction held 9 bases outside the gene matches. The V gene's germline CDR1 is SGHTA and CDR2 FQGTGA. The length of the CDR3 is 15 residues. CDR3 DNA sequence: TGTGCCAGCAGCGCGAGACCGGGACAGACCTACGAGCAGTACTTC. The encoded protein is CASSARPGQTYEQYF.

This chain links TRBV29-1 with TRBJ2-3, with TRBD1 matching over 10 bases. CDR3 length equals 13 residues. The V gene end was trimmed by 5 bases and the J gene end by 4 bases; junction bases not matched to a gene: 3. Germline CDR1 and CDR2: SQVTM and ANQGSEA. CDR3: CSVRQGAADTQYF. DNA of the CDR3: TGCAGCGTTCGACAGGGGGCGGCAGATACGCAGTATTTT.

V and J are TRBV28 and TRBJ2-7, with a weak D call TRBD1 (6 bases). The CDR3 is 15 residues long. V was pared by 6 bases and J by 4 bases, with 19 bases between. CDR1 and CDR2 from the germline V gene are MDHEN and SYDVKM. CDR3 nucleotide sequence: TGTGCCAGCAGACCCCCTCTTTCAGGGGCGTACGAGCAGTACTTC. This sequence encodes CASRPPLSGAYEQYF.

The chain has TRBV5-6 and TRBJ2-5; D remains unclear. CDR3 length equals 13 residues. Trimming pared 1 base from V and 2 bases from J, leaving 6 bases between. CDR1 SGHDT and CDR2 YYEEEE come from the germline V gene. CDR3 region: CASSLTDQETQYF. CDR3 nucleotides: TGTGCCAGCAGCTTGACAGATCAAGAGACCCAGTACTTC.

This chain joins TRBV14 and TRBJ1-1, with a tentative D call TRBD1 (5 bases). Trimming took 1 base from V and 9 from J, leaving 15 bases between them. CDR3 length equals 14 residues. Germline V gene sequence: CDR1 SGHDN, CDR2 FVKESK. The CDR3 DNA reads TGTGCCAGCAGCCAAGCTATTTTGGGGGGAAAAGCTTTCTTT. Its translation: CASSQAILGGKAFF.

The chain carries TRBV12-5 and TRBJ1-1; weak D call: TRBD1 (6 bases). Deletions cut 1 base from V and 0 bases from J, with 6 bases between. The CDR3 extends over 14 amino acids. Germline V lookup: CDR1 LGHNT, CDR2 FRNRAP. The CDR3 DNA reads TGTGCTAGTGGTTTGGGGACAGTGAACACTGAAGCTTTCTTT. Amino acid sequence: CASGLGTVNTEAFF. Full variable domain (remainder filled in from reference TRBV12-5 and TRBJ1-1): DARVTQTPRHKVTEMGQEVTMRCQPILGHNTVFWYRQTMMQGLELLAYFRNRAPLDDSGMPKDRFSAEMPDATLATLKIQPSEPRDSAVYFCASGLGTVNTEAFFGQGTRLTVV.

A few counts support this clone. This chain's CDR3 is CASSSGLAGGHGELFF. The CDR3 DNA sequence: TGCGCCAGCAGCTCGGGACTAGCGGGAGGGCACGGGGAGCTGTTTTTT. The genes are TRBV5-1 and TRBJ2-2, with 16 positions matching TRBD2. Unmatched junction bases numbered 3, after V lost 3 bases and J lost 7 bases. The germline V gene encodes CDR1 SGHRS and CDR2 YFSETQ. The CDR3 contains 16 residues.

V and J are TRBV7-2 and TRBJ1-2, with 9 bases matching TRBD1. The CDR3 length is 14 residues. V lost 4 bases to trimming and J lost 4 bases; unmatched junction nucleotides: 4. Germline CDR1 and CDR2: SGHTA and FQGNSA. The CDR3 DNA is TGTGCCAGCAGCTGGGGGGACAGGGCCTATGGCTACACCTTC. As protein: CASSWGDRAYGYTF.